One and the same sample provided the 20 T cell receptor beta chains below, sequenced in a study of PD-1 blockade in mismatch repair-deficient tumors. Libraries were prepared by immunoSEQ multiplex PCR; TCRdb keeps only in-frame clonotypes and omits some of them. The profile shows 40,000 or so clones, roughly 83% of them singletons. Sequences were derived from PBMCs, sampled 38 to 40 weeks after starting pembrolizumab. The origin of the receptors is an adult with mismatch repair-deficient cancer.

The V call is TRBV4-1, the J call TRBJ1-5, with 9 bases identical to TRBD1. V lost 1 base and J lost 4; bases outside the gene matches: 2. Germline CDR1 reads MGHRA; CDR2 reads YSYEKL. The CDR3 is made up of 15 amino acids. The CDR3 nucleotides are TGCGCCAGCAGCCAAGCCGGACAGGGGAATCAGCCCCAGCATTTT. This gives the protein CASSQAGQGNQPQHF.

The V and J genes are TRBV6-4 and TRBJ2-1, with a weak D call TRBD2 (6 bases). This CDR3 is built from 16 residues. In germline, CDR1 is MRHNA, CDR2 SNTAGT. Trimming shortened V by 4 bases and J by 0 bases, and 13 bases separated the two germline ends. The CDR3 reads CASSALLASSYNEQFF. In DNA, the CDR3 is TGTGCCAGCAGTGCCCTACTAGCAAGCTCCTACAATGAGCAGTTCTTC.

The J gene is TRBJ2-1, the V gene TRBV7-3, with a possible D match to TRBD2 (6 bases). Germline V gives CDR1 SGHTA, CDR2 FQGTGA. V was trimmed by 0 bases and J by 6 bases, leaving 15 bases between them. The CDR3 loop spans 16 amino acids. In nucleotides, the CDR3 is TGTGCCAGCAGCTTAACTGTTGTGGGACTCACCAATGAGCAGTTCTTC. This gives the protein CASSLTVVGLTNEQFF.

The chain combines TRBV6-1 with TRBJ2-7; weak D call: TRBD1 (5 bases). Germline lookup yields CDR1 MNHNS and CDR2 SASEGT. The CDR3 totals 11 residues. V was pared by 2 bases and J by 12 bases, with 11 bases between. In DNA form, the CDR3 reads TGTGCCAGCAGTGAAACCCAGGGCGGGTACTTC. Translation gives CASSETQGGYF.

The rearrangement joins TRBV7-2 to TRBJ2-1, with D possibly TRBD2 on 5 matching bases. The V end was cut by 2 bases, the J end by 0 bases, with 17 bases between. CDR1 and CDR2 (germline): SGHTA, FQGNSA. The CDR3 is made up of 18 amino acids. The CDR3 reads CASSLRISVESSYNEQFF. The CDR3 DNA follows: TGTGCCAGCAGCTTAAGGATTAGCGTTGAAAGCTCCTACAATGAGCAGTTCTTC. The full variable domain, in which reference TRBV7-2 and TRBJ2-1 provide the parts outside the CDR3, is GAGVSQSPSNKVTEKGKDVELRCDPISGHTALYWYRQSLGQGLEFLIYFQGNSAPDKSGLPSDRFSAERTGGSVSTLTIQRTQQEDSAVYLCASSLRISVESSYNEQFFGPGTRLTVL.

The gene calls are TRBV25-1 and TRBJ2-1, with TRBD1 matching over 8 bases. V lost 8 bases and J lost 0; bases outside the gene matches: 0. CDR1 and CDR2 (germline): MGHDK, SYGVNS. This CDR3 has 13 residues. CDR3 sequence: CASQGASYNEQFF. The CDR3 DNA is TGTGCCAGCCAGGGGGCCTCCTACAATGAGCAGTTCTTC.

The gene calls are TRBV29-1 and TRBJ2-5, with 9 nucleotides matching TRBD1. The CDR3 contains 16 residues. Germline V gene data show CDR1 as SQVTM and CDR2 as ANQGSEA. Losses at the gene ends were 0 bases for V and 2 bases for J; bases not matched to a gene: 7. The CDR3 is CSVEETGTGHQETQYF. The CDR3 DNA reads TGCAGCGTTGAAGAAACCGGGACAGGGCATCAAGAGACCCAGTACTTC.

The chain is built from TRBV15 and TRBJ2-5; no clear D gene. In germline, CDR1 is LNHNV, CDR2 YYDKDF (reference sequence). The CDR3 has 14 amino acids. With 0 bases removed from V and 1 base from J, the gap between germline ends came to 6 bases. The DNA for the CDR3 is TGTGCCACCAGCAGAGACGCCGGCCAAGAGACCCAGTACTTC. This translates into CATSRDAGQETQYF.

The rearrangement uses TRBV5-6 and TRBJ2-3, with TRBD1 matching over 7 bases. Germline values: CDR1 SGHDT, CDR2 YYEEEE. The junction had 8 bases not matched to a gene; V was cut back by 0 bases and J by 4 bases. There are 16 residues in the CDR3. The CDR3 protein is CASSLGSGGYADTQYF. In nucleotides, the CDR3 is TGTGCCAGCAGCTTGGGGTCAGGGGGTTACGCAGATACGCAGTATTTT.

This chain joins TRBV7-2 and TRBJ1-1; D gene ambiguous. Germline CDR1 and CDR2: SGHTA and FQGNSA. CDR3 length: 14 amino acids. The CDR3 sequence is CATDLFWKNTEAFF. CDR3 DNA: TGTGCAACCGACTTATTCTGGAAGAACACTGAAGCTTTCTTT. Using reference TRBV7-2 and TRBJ1-1 for the parts outside the CDR3, the full variable domain is GAGVSQSPSNKVTEKGKDVELRCDPISGHTALYWYRQSLGQGLEFLIYFQGNSAPDKSGLPSDRFSAERTGGSVSTLTIQRTQQEDSAVYLCATDLFWKNTEAFFGQGTRLTVV.

The V and J genes are TRBV18 and TRBJ1-3; a possible D gene is TRBD1 (5 bases). Germline V gene lookup returns CDR1 KGHSH and CDR2 LQKENI. CDR3 length equals 16 residues. V dropped 3 bases and J dropped 3 bases, with 15 bases sitting between them. As DNA, the CDR3 is TGTGCCAGCTCACCTGGGCACAGGTCCGGTGGAAACACCATATATTTT. Protein product: CASSPGHRSGGNTIYF.

This chain connects TRBV29-1 to TRBJ1-3; possibly TRBD1 for D (5 bases). Per the germline V gene, CDR1 is SQVTM and CDR2 is ANQGSEA. This CDR3 contains 14 residues. V lost 1 base to trimming and J lost 4 bases, with 11 bases between them. In nucleotides, the CDR3 is TGCAGCGTTGAAGGGCAGGGTGGCGGAAACACCATATATTTT. Its translation: CSVEGQGGGNTIYF.

The chain joins TRBV29-1 to TRBJ2-5; 7 bases align to TRBD2. The germline gives CDR1 SQVTM, CDR2 ANQGSEA. The CDR3 covers 16 residues. V gave up 6 bases and J gave up 2 bases; unmatched junction bases: 15. The CDR3 DNA sequence: TGCAGCGTCCCCAAGGGGAATAGCGGGCCTCAAGAGACCCAGTACTTC. Translated, it gives CSVPKGNSGPQETQYF.

The chain is built from TRBV6-5 and TRBJ2-4; 10 bases align to TRBD2. This CDR3 contains 14 residues. Losses at the gene ends were 6 bases for V and 7 bases for J; bases not matched to a gene: 6. From germline, CDR1 is MNHEY and CDR2 SVGAGI. The CDR3 here is CASRRASGSNIQYF. CDR3 sequence (DNA): TGTGCCAGCAGGAGGGCTAGCGGGAGTAACATTCAGTACTTC.

The chain links TRBV5-1 to TRBJ2-5; TRBD1 matches at 7 bases. This CDR3 is built from 13 residues. CDR1 is SGHRS, CDR2 YFSETQ, per germline. V trimming: 0 bases; J trimming: 5 bases; junction bases outside the gene matches: 1. CDR3: CASSLGRGETQYF. DNA of the CDR3: TGCGCCAGCAGCTTGGGCAGGGGGGAGACCCAGTACTTC. Variable domain in full (rest from reference TRBV5-1 and TRBJ2-5): KAGVTQTPRYLIKTRGQQVTLSCSPISGHRSVSWYQQTPGQGLQFLFEYFSETQRNKGNFPGRFSGRQFSNSRSEMNVSTLELGDSALYLCASSLGRGETQYFGPGTRLLVL.

The CDR3 nucleotides are TGTGCCAGCAGCTTACAAGAGTCCACAGATACGCAGTATTTT. Translating it yields CASSLQESTDTQYF. The V call is TRBV7-2, the J call TRBJ2-3; D not resolved. The germline CDR1 and CDR2 sequences are SGHTA and FQGNSA. V lost 2 bases, J lost 2 bases, and 8 bases lay in between. The CDR3 runs to 14 residues.

The chain combines TRBV19 with TRBJ2-5; 9 positions match TRBD2. CDR1 and CDR2 from the germline V gene are LNHDA and SQIVND (reference sequence). The junction had 5 bases not matched to a gene; V was cut back by 1 base and J by 2 bases. This CDR3 contains 16 residues. The chain's CDR3 is CASSIGPTSGQETQYF. Written as DNA, the CDR3 is TGTGCCAGTAGTATAGGTCCGACTAGCGGACAAGAGACCCAGTACTTC.

This chain connects TRBV19 to TRBJ1-1; 8 nucleotides match TRBD1. Germline V CDR1 and CDR2: LNHDA, SQIVND (reference sequence). The J segment lost 6 bases and the V segment lost 3 bases, leaving 6 bases of the junction unmatched. CDR3 size: 14 residues. The CDR3 is CASSMRTGTAEAFF. DNA of the CDR3: TGTGCCAGTAGTATGAGGACAGGGACCGCTGAAGCTTTCTTT.

The V and J genes are TRBV11-3 and TRBJ2-7; TRBD2 aligns across 11 bases. V shed 1 base and J 2 bases; nucleotides not matched to a gene: 4. Per germline, CDR1 SGHNT and CDR2 YENEEA. The CDR3 totals 16 residues. The CDR3 reads CASSLAFSGRAYEQYF. CDR3 DNA: TGTGCCAGCAGCTTAGCTTTTAGCGGGAGGGCCTACGAGCAGTACTTC.

The V call is TRBV30, the J call TRBJ1-4; 7 positions match TRBD1. The CDR3 has 14 residues. Per germline, CDR1 GTSNPN and CDR2 SVGIG (reference sequence). Trimming removed 1 base from V and 7 bases from J; junction bases left unmatched: 6. CDR3 sequence (DNA): TGTGCCTGGAGTGGGGACAGCCGACCTGAAAAACTGTTTTTT. This gives the protein CAWSGDSRPEKLFF.